This TCR beta chain was retrieved from a study of shared clonotypes between healthy human individuals. Overall study findings and caveats: Clonotype sharing among donors was thought likely to change with sequencing depth.

Trimming cost V 4 bases and J 8 bases, with 15 bases left between them. Germline-derived CDR1 and CDR2 are SEHNR and FQNEAQ (reference sequence). This CDR3 region has 14 residues. This clone has only one observation. The antigen remains undetermined. Repertoires were generated with immunoSEQ multiplex PCR, while TCRdb's copy carries only in-frame clones and drops some. The sample consists of some 1.5 million clones, 95% to 99% of them appearing once. CD4+ cells underwent separation, giving CD45RA+ naive and CD45RA-negative memory subsets. The clonotype comes from a man aged 25 to 40 in good health. V is TRBV7-9 and J is TRBJ2-1; perhaps TRBD1 as D (6 bases). Material for sequencing was naive CD4+ T cells sorted from blood. The subset here: CD45RA+ positively selected. CDR3 loop: CASSSVRGTDEQFF. CDR3 DNA sequence: TGTGCCAGCAGCTCGGTCAGGGGTACCGATGAGCAGTTCTTC.